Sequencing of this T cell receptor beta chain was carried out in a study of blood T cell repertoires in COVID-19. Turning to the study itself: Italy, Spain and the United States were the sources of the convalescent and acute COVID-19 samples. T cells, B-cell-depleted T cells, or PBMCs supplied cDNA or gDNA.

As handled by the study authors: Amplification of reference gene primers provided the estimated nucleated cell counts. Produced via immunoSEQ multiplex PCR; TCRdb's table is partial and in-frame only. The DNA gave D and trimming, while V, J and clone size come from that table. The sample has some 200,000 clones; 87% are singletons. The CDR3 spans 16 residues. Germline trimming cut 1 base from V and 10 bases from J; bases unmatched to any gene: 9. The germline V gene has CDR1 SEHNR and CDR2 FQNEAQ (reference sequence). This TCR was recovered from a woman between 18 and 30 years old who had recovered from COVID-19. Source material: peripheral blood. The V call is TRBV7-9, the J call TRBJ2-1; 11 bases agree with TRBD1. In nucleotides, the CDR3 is TGTGCCAGCAGCTTAGGGACAGGGGGCGCAAGCTTAGAGCAGTTCTTC. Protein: CASSLGTGGASLEQFF.